A selection of T cell receptor beta chains follows, all from one sample in a study of blood T cell repertoires in COVID-19. The assay was immunoSEQ multiplex PCR, and TCRdb's table has in-frame clones only and misses some. The sample shows roughly 240,000 clones, 86% of them seen only once. Sequencing was done on a sample of PBMCs or T cells enriched from blood (not recorded which). The receptors originated from a woman between 50 and 59 years old who had recovered from COVID-19. The CDR3 runs from the conserved cysteine through the conserved F or W. Fields, in order: D gene, CDR3 length, clone size, J gene, V gene, CDR3 protein, CDR3 DNA. A D gene is named only where the DNA matches it firmly. Size values are once, few and many counts, or a class for expanded clones, and some rows have none.

>-|16|-|TRBJ1-2|TRBV18
CASSPMGPGVNYGYTF
TGTGCCAGCTCACCAATGGGACCAGGGGTTAACTATGGCTACACCTTC
>-|11|-|TRBJ2-5|TRBV6-5
CASSPSETQYF
TGTGCCAGCAGCCCCTCGGAGACCCAGTACTTC
>-|15|-|TRBJ1-1|TRBV18
CASSQAPIRDTEAFF
TGTGCCAGCTCGCAGGCCCCAATCAGGGACACTGAAGCTTTCTTT
>TRBD2|17|-|TRBJ2-3|TRBV11-2
CASSLVGLVLKSDTQYF
TGTGCCAGCAGCTTAGTCGGACTAGTCTTAAAGTCAGATACGCAGTATTTT
>-|14|-|TRBJ1-2|TRBV9
CASSASGPTGGYTF
TGTGCCAGCAGCGCAAGTGGGCCGACCGGAGGCTACACCTTC
>TRBD1|15|-|TRBJ2-3|TRBV19
CASSSDRGSTDTQYF
TGTGCCAGTAGTTCGGACAGGGGAAGCACAGATACGCAGTATTTT
>-|10|-|TRBJ1-4|TRBV7-9
CATSGEKLFF
TGCGCCACATCAGGGGAAAAACTGTTTTTT
>TRBD1|16|-|TRBJ1-2|TRBV14
CASSRAGTGWGHGYTF
TGTGCCAGCAGCCGAGCAGGGACAGGGTGGGGACATGGCTACACCTTC
>-|12|once|TRBJ1-2|TRBV18
CASPTTRGLFTF
TGTGCCAGCCCCACGACCCGGGGACTGTTCACCTTC
>-|14|once|TRBJ2-7|TRBV5-4
CASSLDRRSYEQYF
TGTGCCAGCAGCTTGGACAGGAGATCCTACGAGCAGTACTTC
>-|13|-|TRBJ2-7|TRBV19
CASSIGGSVEQYF
TGTGCCAGTAGTATCGGAGGGAGCGTCGAGCAGTACTTC
>TRBD2|19|-|TRBJ2-1|TRBV7-8
CASTRQRLAGGSGYNEQFF
TGTGCCAGCACACGGCAGCGACTAGCGGGAGGGTCGGGGTACAATGAGCAGTTCTTC
>-|15|-|TRBJ1-1|TRBV19
CASSPRGHSSPEAFF
TGTGCCAGTAGTCCCCGGGGACATTCTTCTCCTGAAGCTTTCTTT
>-|16|-|TRBJ2-1|TRBV18
CASSPWRRGGYNEQFF
TGTGCCAGCTCACCATGGCGGAGAGGGGGATACAATGAGCAGTTCTTC
>-|12|-|TRBJ2-1|TRBV27
CASSFVQGMQFF
TGTGCCAGCAGTTTCGTTCAGGGAATGCAGTTCTTC
>-|13|-|TRBJ1-2|TRBV7-3
CASSLLGGYGYTF
TGTGCCAGCAGCTTACTGGGGGGCTATGGCTACACCTTC
>TRBD2|15|once|TRBJ2-2|TRBV10-2
CASSESRAGPGELFF
TGCGCCAGCAGTGAGTCTAGAGCGGGGCCCGGGGAGCTGTTTTTT
>-|14|-|TRBJ1-1|TRBV2
CASSGVITNTEAFF
TGTGCCAGCAGTGGCGTTATCACGAACACTGAAGCTTTCTTT
>-|18|-|TRBJ1-5|TRBV25-1
CASSELWLGRNSNQPQHF
TGTGCCAGCAGTGAATTATGGTTGGGGAGGAATAGCAATCAGCCCCAGCATTTT
>-|14|once|TRBJ2-5|TRBV11-2
CASSRKLGQETQYF
TGTGCCAGCAGCCGAAAACTAGGCCAAGAGACCCAGTACTTC
>-|17|few|TRBJ1-3|TRBV28
CASSFFSLADSGNTIYF
TGTGCCAGCAGTTTTTTTTCCCTGGCAGACTCTGGAAACACCATATATTTT
>TRBD1|14|few|TRBJ2-1|TRBV28
CASSFGDRYNEQFF
TGTGCCAGCAGTTTTGGGGACAGATACAATGAGCAGTTCTTC
>TRBD1|15|few|TRBJ2-2|TRBV6-1
CASSDRGLGTGELFF
TGTGCCAGCAGTGACAGGGGGCTTGGTACCGGGGAGCTGTTTTTT
>TRBD2|15|-|TRBJ2-7|TRBV11-1
CASSPGLAGVGEQYF
TGTGCCAGCAGCCCCGGACTAGCGGGAGTAGGGGAGCAGTACTTC
>-|14|-|TRBJ1-2|TRBV9
CASSTHGGRYGYTF
TGTGCCAGCAGCACCCATGGAGGCCGATATGGCTACACCTTC
>-|15|once|TRBJ1-2|TRBV25-1
CASSVSTGPNYGYTF
TGTGCCAGCAGTGTCTCCACAGGACCGAACTATGGCTACACCTTC
>-|13|-|TRBJ1-4|TRBV30
CAWGTGKGEKLFF
TGTGCCTGGGGGACGGGGAAAGGTGAAAAACTGTTTTTT
>TRBD2|14|-|TRBJ2-2|TRBV5-5
CASRLAGVTGELFF
TGTGCCAGCAGATTAGCGGGAGTTACCGGGGAGCTGTTTTTT
>-|15|-|TRBJ1-2|TRBV7-2
CASSLGGPLLYGYTF
TGTGCCAGCAGCTTGGGTGGGCCACTTCTATATGGCTACACCTTC
>TRBD1|17|-|TRBJ2-6|TRBV3-1/TRBV3-2
CASSHLSGGYGANVLTF
TGTGCCAGCAGCCATCTATCAGGGGGCTATGGGGCCAACGTCCTGACTTTC
>TRBD1|14|-|TRBJ1-6|TRBV30
CAWSPGTGYDPLHF
TGTGCCTGGAGTCCAGGGACAGGCTATGATCCCCTCCACTTT
>TRBD1|13|few|TRBJ2-5|TRBV6-5
CASSRDRGETQYF
TGTGCCAGCAGCAGGGACAGGGGGGAGACCCAGTACTTC
>TRBD1|15|-|TRBJ1-3|TRBV2
CASSEMGQFGNTIYF
TGTGCCAGCAGTGAAATGGGACAGTTCGGAAACACCATATATTTT
>TRBD1|14|-|TRBJ2-7|TRBV30
CAWSGGQGRNEQYF
TGTGCCTGGAGTGGCGGACAGGGAAGAAACGAGCAGTACTTC
>-|14|-|TRBJ1-1|TRBV18
CASSPDSTVAEAFF
TGTGCCAGCTCACCAGACTCAACGGTCGCTGAAGCTTTCTTT
>TRBD1|15|-|TRBJ2-7|TRBV5-1
CASSQASGQGVEQYF
TGCGCCAGCAGCCAGGCTTCCGGACAGGGGGTCGAGCAGTACTTC
>TRBD1|15|-|TRBJ2-7|TRBV4-1
CASSLGQGSSYEQYF
TGCGCCAGCAGCCTGGGACAGGGGTCCTCCTACGAGCAGTACTTC
>-|19|-|TRBJ1-2|TRBV18
CASSPRRELGRSVESVHTF
TGTGCCAGCTCACCACGACGAGAACTAGGACGGAGTGTTGAATCGGTTCACACCTTC
>-|13|-|TRBJ2-1|TRBV7-9
CASSLSPINEGFF
TGTGCCAGCAGCTTATCCCCGATCAATGAGGGGTTCTTC
>-|14|-|TRBJ2-5|TRBV19
CASADPGLEETQYF
TGTGCCAGTGCCGATCCGGGACTCGAAGAGACCCAGTACTTC
>TRBD1|15|-|TRBJ1-5|TRBV25-1
CASSAAGTGNQPQHF
TGTGCCAGCAGTGCAGCCGGGACAGGCAATCAGCCCCAGCATTTT
>-|15|-|TRBJ1-3|TRBV4-2
CASSQVQGEGNTIYF
TGTGCCAGCAGCCAAGTTCAAGGGGAAGGAAACACCATATATTTT
>TRBD1|14|-|TRBJ2-7|TRBV2
CANRARGISYEQYF
TGTGCCAACAGAGCCAGGGGGATCTCCTACGAGCAGTACTTC
>TRBD2|15|-|TRBJ2-3|TRBV19
CATKYGTSGVDTQYF
TGTGCCACAAAGTACGGGACTAGCGGGGTTGATACGCAGTATTTT
>TRBD1|14|-|TRBJ2-3|TRBV4-2
CASSQEGTDDTQYF
TGTGCCAGCAGCCAAGAAGGGACAGACGATACGCAGTATTTT
>TRBD1|15|-|TRBJ2-7|TRBV25-1
CASSELGTGAHEEYF
TGTGCCAGCAGTGAATTAGGGACAGGGGCACACGAGGAGTACTTC
>-|15|-|TRBJ1-5|TRBV6-5
CASSYDSRSNQPQHF
TGTGCCAGCAGTTACGACAGCCGGAGCAATCAGCCCCAGCATTTT
>TRBD1|13|-|TRBJ2-7|TRBV30
CAWNRDSSRAQYF
TGTGCCTGGAACCGGGACAGTTCCAGGGCGCAGTACTTC
>-|16|-|TRBJ1-3|TRBV9
CASSGRTSSSGNTIYF
TGTGCCAGCAGCGGGAGGACTTCGAGCTCTGGAAACACCATATATTTT
>TRBD2|11|-|TRBJ2-1|TRBV20-1
CSAGLVDEQFF
TGCAGTGCTGGACTAGTTGATGAGCAGTTCTTC
>TRBD2|15|-|TRBJ2-3|TRBV9
CASAGLAGGTDTQYF
TGTGCCAGCGCTGGACTAGCGGGGGGCACAGATACGCAGTATTTT